The T cell receptor (beta chain) described here comes from a study of T cells in tuberculosis (dated by TCRdb to the late 2010s). Study-wide context: The study combined CD1B tetramers and high-throughput TCR immunosequencing to characterize T cells specific for the mycobacterial lipid antigen glucose monomycolate (GMM). Broad study findings and their caveats: T cells that bind the CD1B-GMM tetramer with low affinity may not have been captured by the stringent sort gate.

The CDR3 contains 15 residues, cysteine and phenylalanine counted. The retained sequence is limited to the CDR3, 45 bases, with the frame set at the first base. For this chain, trimming is 4 bases at the V end and 0 bases at the J end, and the number of junction bases without a gene match is 0. Via the germline V gene, CDR1 is SGHAT and CDR2 FQNNGV. With regard to this clone: Base qualities are not provided; no much larger clone lies one nucleotide away.

PBMC were thawed, rested overnight, stained with GMM-loaded CD1B tetramer, a Live/Dead dye and anti-CD3, and then sorted on a FACS Aria II. C32 glucose monomycolate purified from Rhodococcus equi was loaded onto CD1B tetramers. Before cryopreservation, the PBMC used for tetramer sorting had been depleted of CD14-expressing monocytes as part of a separate study. Approximately 96,000 tetramer-negative cells were sorted from each donor and analyzed alongside the tetramer-positive cells. Antigen-specific T cells were sorted from a handful of healthy South African adults using GMM-loaded CD1B tetramers. TCR-alpha and TCR-beta chains were sequenced unpaired, so chain pairing information was not available. TCR libraries were generated with the immunoSEQ multiplex PCR assay, using TCR-beta and/or TCR-alpha/delta assays for each sample. Amplified TCR libraries were sequenced on the Illumina high-throughput platform. As for how the authors treated the data: Clustering and dimensionality reduction relied on pairwise TCRdist distances among GMM-specific receptors from T cells that were either sorted ex vivo or expanded in vitro. Sequence motifs defined by gene usage and CDR3 content were tested for enrichment in tetramer-positive versus tetramer-negative populations. TCRdb re-hosts the immuneACCESS table, in-frame sequences only. Its copies lack some clones; in the studies checked, an unresolved V gene accounts for under half of them, and the cause for the rest is not known. The DNA gave D and trimming, while V, J and clone size come from that table. For this sample there are roughly 61,000 clones; approximately 86% appear just once. Together, the top ten hold 21% of the sample.

The sample comprised CD1b-GMM tetramer-negative cells sorted from PBMCs. Per the publication, the cell subset or site label means: T cells not binding CD1B-GMM tetramer, sorted from same donor. This receptor chain uses TRBV11-2 and TRBJ2-7; TRBD2 matches 13 bases in the middle. The receptor was isolated from an adult woman with latent tuberculosis. The CDR3 loop reads CASSWTSGGSYEQYF. The DNA sequence is given as TGTGCCAGCAGCTGGACTAGCGGGGGCTCCTACGAGCAGTACTTC.